This T cell receptor (beta chain) was retrieved from a study of monozygotic twins with inflammatory bowel disease (dated by TCRdb to the late 2010s). Concerning the study at large: The full study comprised 28 monozygotic twin pairs: nine German pairs (four IBD-concordant, five IBD-discordant) and 19 IBD-discordant Danish pairs. Each individual had, on average, about 151 000 unique TCRalpha sequences and 181 000 unique TCRbeta sequences available for analysis. Disease-associated traits were sought mainly through comparisons between IBD patients and their genetically identical healthy co-twins within discordant pairs. What the study reported, not specific to this receptor: No difference in repertoire similarity was observed between concordant and discordant twins, possibly owing to limited statistical power. Differing immunosuppressive treatments among patients may have added background noise and inter-individual variability to the repertoires. The analysis was unable to tell different T cell subtypes apart. TCRbeta repertoire diversity, by inverse Simpson index, was decreased in IBD patients compared with their healthy co-twins. Compared with healthy twins, IBD patients shared fewer clonotypes with other individuals, and the difference was most pronounced in patients with signs of disease activity. No single strong signal or clonotype linked to IBD turned up in the results, so the idea that one exists was not supported.

Turning to this clonotype: The target of this receptor is not known.

From the cysteine through the phenylalanine, the CDR3 covers 17 amino acids. The DNA is unrecorded. Reading the germline V gene (reference sequence) gives CDR1 DFQATT and CDR2 SNEGSKA. The library was prepared using 5' RACE. For each TCR library, roughly 3,600 ng of total RNA was used. For each sample, cDNA synthesis was carried out in eight separate reactions using SMARTScribe reverse transcriptase. During cDNA synthesis, unique molecular identifiers containing a 6-nucleotide sample barcode were introduced by template switching. TCRalpha and TCRbeta cDNA was amplified in two nested PCRs of about 17 and 10 cycles, and bead purification was carried out after each PCR. Before amplification, cDNA was treated with uracil DNA-glycosylase and purified using the QIAquick PCR purification kit. The second PCR added Illumina TruSeq-compatible adapters along with sample-specific barcodes. TapeStation and Qubit were used to check library quality and concentration, and roughly 4.9 ng of each library was pooled. The pooled libraries were sequenced with 2 x 100 bp reads and custom sequencing primers on an Illumina HiSeq2500 single-index Rapid Run. The study's own analysis went as follows. UMI-based consensus assembly with MiGEC version 1.2.6 was used to correct PCR and sequencing errors. MiXCR version 2.1.1 was used for V(D)J alignment, clonotype assembly and CDR3 extraction. To normalise gene usage, clonotype sharing and MAIT/NKT TCR abundance, the analysis used the top 1000, 10 000 and 20 000 clonotypes per sample. Diversity was computed as the inverse Simpson index with the vegan R package after downsampling to 27 000 UMIs. Statistical testing used paired Mann-Whitney U tests on the discordant twin pairs and applied Benjamini-Hochberg correction for multiple testing. After TCRdb reprocessed the reads, each CDR3 protein sequence was kept as one row, without DNA. The V and J calls and clone size are TCRdb's, not the authors'. For this sample, the table gives 93,000 or so distinct CDR3 sequences. The ten largest clones take up roughly 1.9% of the sample.

From each donor, an approximately 2.5 ml peripheral blood sample was drawn into PAXgene tubes and stored at -80 degrees C. Total RNA was isolated from whole blood with the PAXgene blood miRNA kit on an automated QIAcube, without T cell sorting. Peripheral blood from monozygotic twin pairs who were concordant or discordant for inflammatory bowel disease underwent deep TCRalpha and TCRbeta repertoire profiling using unique molecular barcoding. Smoking habits were recorded for all twin pairs, with individuals classified as current, former or never smokers. The sample taken for sequencing was blood. The TCR originated in a human donor with ulcerative colitis or Crohn's disease, or a healthy co-twin of an affected twin (not recorded which). The chain uses TRBV20-1 and TRBJ2-1; TCRdb's D call, TRBD2, is unchecked because there is no DNA. The CDR3 has the sequence CSARTRDVMGFGNEQFF.